A selection of T cell receptor beta chains follows, all from one sample in a study of shared clonotypes between healthy human individuals. Sequencing was performed with immunoSEQ multiplex PCR; in TCRdb, only in-frame clones are kept and a portion is missing. The sample carries approximately 1,500,000 clones, around 98% recorded once. The specimen was naive CD4+ T cells sorted from blood. All receptors derive from a man aged 25-40 years in good health. Both conserved end residues are part of each CDR3. D genes are given only for firm matches. The size of a clone is reported for some rows only, either as once, few or many, or as a class for expanded clones.

J: TRBJ2-5
D: TRBD1
size: .
length: 12
V: TRBV28
CDR3: CATSTGGETQYF
DNA: TGTGCCACCTCGACAGGGGGAGAGACCCAGTACTTC

J: TRBJ2-1
D: .
size: .
length: 18
V: TRBV21-1
CDR3: CASSKVVPSGFTYNEQFF
DNA: TGTGCCAGCAGCAAAGTTGTGCCTAGCGGGTTCACCTACAATGAGCAGTTCTTC

J: TRBJ2-2
D: TRBD2
size: .
length: 15
V: TRBV9
CDR3: CASSGGLAMTGELFF
DNA: TGTGCCAGCAGCGGCGGACTAGCGATGACCGGGGAGCTGTTTTTT

J: TRBJ1-4
D: TRBD1
size: .
length: 10
V: TRBV20-1
CDR3: CSAEDRELFF
DNA: TGCAGTGCAGAGGACAGGGAACTGTTTTTT

J: TRBJ2-7
D: .
size: .
length: 17
V: TRBV5-1
CDR3: CASSLGSIGPRSYEQYF
DNA: TGCGCCAGCAGCTTGGGTTCAATCGGGCCGCGTTCCTACGAGCAGTACTTC

J: TRBJ1-5
D: .
size: .
length: 15
V: TRBV27
CDR3: CASSLLGGGNQPQHF
DNA: TGTGCCAGCAGTTTACTCGGGGGCGGCAATCAGCCCCAGCATTTT

J: TRBJ2-2
D: TRBD2
size: .
length: 20
V: TRBV29-1
CDR3: CSVAPRPTSGRNMNTGELFF
DNA: TGCAGCGTTGCCCCCCGGCCGACTAGCGGGAGGAATATGAACACCGGGGAGCTGTTTTTT

J: TRBJ2-2
D: .
size: .
length: 16
V: TRBV5-4
CDR3: CASSRGTAPSAGELFF
DNA: TGTGCCAGCAGCCGGGGGACAGCCCCTTCGGCCGGGGAGCTGTTTTTT

J: TRBJ1-5
D: .
size: once
length: 15
V: TRBV28
CDR3: CASSPDRHSNQPQHF
DNA: TGTGCCAGCAGCCCCGACCGACATAGCAATCAGCCCCAGCATTTT

J: TRBJ2-7
D: .
size: .
length: 13
V: TRBV19
CDR3: CATLGPHNYEQYF
DNA: TGTGCCACCTTAGGCCCTCACAACTACGAGCAGTACTTC

J: TRBJ1-1
D: .
size: .
length: 14
V: TRBV25-1
CDR3: CASSEPGSTTEAFF
DNA: TGTGCCAGCAGTGAACCAGGGAGTACCACTGAAGCTTTCTTT

J: TRBJ2-6
D: TRBD1
size: .
length: 16
V: TRBV2
CDR3: CASVRDRGTGANVLTF
DNA: TGTGCCAGCGTCCGGGACAGGGGGACTGGGGCCAACGTCCTGACTTTC

J: TRBJ2-1
D: .
size: .
length: 13
V: TRBV10-1
CDR3: CASSESIGNEQFF
DNA: TGCGCCAGCAGTGAGTCGATTGGCAATGAGCAGTTCTTC

J: TRBJ2-3
D: TRBD2
size: once
length: 19
V: TRBV4-2
CDR3: CASTQAGTSGRRGTDTQYF
DNA: TGTGCCAGCACCCAAGCCGGGACTAGCGGGAGGAGGGGTACAGATACGCAGTATTTT

J: TRBJ2-1
D: TRBD2
size: .
length: 18
V: TRBV4-3
CDR3: CASSQAGTSGSSYNEQFF
DNA: TGCGCCAGCAGCCAAGCCGGGACTAGCGGGAGCTCCTACAATGAGCAGTTCTTC

J: TRBJ2-5
D: .
size: .
length: 14
V: TRBV27
CDR3: CASSLFARLETQYF
DNA: TGTGCCAGCAGTTTATTCGCCAGATTAGAGACCCAGTACTTC

J: TRBJ1-4
D: .
size: .
length: 13
V: TRBV18
CDR3: CASSPTTNEKLFF
DNA: TGTGCCAGCTCACCGACAACTAATGAAAAACTGTTTTTT

J: TRBJ2-7
D: .
size: .
length: 13
V: TRBV9
CDR3: CASSATTGREQYF
DNA: TGTGCCAGCAGCGCTACGACAGGACGGGAGCAGTACTTC

J: TRBJ2-3
D: .
size: .
length: 14
V: TRBV11-1
CDR3: CASSLGSGTDTQYF
DNA: TGTGCCAGCAGCTTAGGTAGCGGCACAGATACGCAGTATTTT

J: TRBJ1-1
D: .
size: .
length: 15
V: TRBV28
CDR3: CASSFGVGVNTEAFF
DNA: TGTGCCAGCAGTTTTGGGGTAGGAGTGAACACTGAAGCTTTCTTT

J: TRBJ1-5
D: .
size: .
length: 15
V: TRBV6-1
CDR3: CASSERVAVIGPQHF
DNA: TGTGCCAGCAGTGAAAGGGTGGCGGTCATCGGGCCCCAGCATTTT

J: TRBJ1-3
D: .
size: .
length: 17
V: TRBV9
CDR3: CASSVGTFSRTGNTIYF
DNA: TGTGCCAGCAGCGTAGGAACCTTTTCGAGGACTGGAAACACCATATATTTT

J: TRBJ2-2
D: .
size: .
length: 13
V: TRBV7-2
CDR3: CASSFRNTGELFF
DNA: TGTGCCAGCAGTTTCCGGAACACCGGGGAGCTGTTTTTT